These 5 T cell receptor beta chains came from one sample sequenced in a study of T cells expressing NK-cell markers. TCRdb processed the 5' RACE reads again and assigns one entry to each CDR3 protein, with no DNA. The data include hundreds of thousands of distinct CDR3 sequences; the top ten clones carry around 5.2%. Material: blood T cells: a sorted CD56 or NKG2C T cell subset, CD4+ or CD8+ T cells, or bulk PBMC T cells (not recorded which). The receptors were sampled from a man between 18 and 69 years old in good health.

The chain couples TRBV20-1 to TRBJ2-3; TCRdb outputs TRBD1, but without DNA this stays unchecked. The CDR3 has 15 amino acids. Germline lookup yields CDR1 DFQATT and CDR2 SNEGSKA (reference sequence). This CDR3 reads CSASYRGADRDTQYF.

The V gene is TRBV6-5, the J gene TRBJ1-1; TCRdb picks TRBD1, but there is no DNA to check that call. The CDR3 sequence is 14 residues long. From germline, CDR1 is MNHEY and CDR2 SVGAGI. CDR3: CASSYWGASTEAFF.

V and J are TRBV3-1 and TRBJ1-4; TCRdb's D gene call, TRBD1, goes unchecked for lack of DNA. Germline CDR1 is LGHDT and CDR2 is YNNKEL (reference sequence). The length of the CDR3 is 12 residues. CDR3 loop: CASSHLGGKLFF.

This chain connects TRBV14 to TRBJ2-3; absent DNA, TCRdb's TRBD2 call cannot be checked. Germline V gives CDR1 SGHDN, CDR2 FVKESK. The CDR3 loop spans 18 amino acids. CDR3 in amino acids: CASSHVRWIAGHTDTQYF.

This CDR3 is CASSPDSSSGNTIYF. The chain couples TRBV18 to TRBJ1-3. CDR1 KGHSH and CDR2 LQKENI come from the germline V gene. The CDR3 runs to 15 residues.